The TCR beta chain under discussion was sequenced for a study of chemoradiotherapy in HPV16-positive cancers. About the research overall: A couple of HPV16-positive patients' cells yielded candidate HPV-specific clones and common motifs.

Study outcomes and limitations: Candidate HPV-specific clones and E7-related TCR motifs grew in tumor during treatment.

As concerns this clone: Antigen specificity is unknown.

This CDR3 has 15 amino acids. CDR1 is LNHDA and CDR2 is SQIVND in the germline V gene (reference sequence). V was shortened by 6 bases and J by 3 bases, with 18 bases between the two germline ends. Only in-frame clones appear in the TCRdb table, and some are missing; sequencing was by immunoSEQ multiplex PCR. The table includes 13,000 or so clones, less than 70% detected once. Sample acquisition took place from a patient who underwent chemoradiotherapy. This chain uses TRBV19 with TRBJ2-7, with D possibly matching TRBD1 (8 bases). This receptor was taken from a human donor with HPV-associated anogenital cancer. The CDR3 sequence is CASSRGAGGSYEQYF. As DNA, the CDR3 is TGTGCCAGTAGCCGGGGGGCAGGGGGCAGCTACGAGCAGTACTTC.